This T cell receptor beta chain was found in a study of T cells after yellow fever vaccination. Overall study: Fractions of low cell number were prepared using SMART-Seq v4 Ultra Low Input. The study, taken as a whole, reports: FACS-sorted repertoires could harbor abundant contaminating bulk-population clonotypes. Weaker, the secondary response peaked sooner, at day 5 versus 15. Clones from primary vaccination mostly reappeared after the booster (roughly 97% CD4, about 88% CD8).

The CDR3 has 17 amino acids. The germline CDR1 and CDR2 sequences are SGHTA and FQGTGA. With V trimmed by 6 bases and J by 4 bases, 8 bases remained unmatched. Each CDR3 protein gets one entry after TCRdb re-called the 5' RACE reads with MiXCR. The sample holds hundreds of thousands of distinct CDR3 sequences, around 4% seen once. In its sample, this clonotype was seen many times. What it binds is not known. This clonotype was obtained from a man between 18 and 35 years old who received the YFV17D yellow fever vaccine. This sequence joins TRBV7-3 and TRBJ2-5; 16 bases are a match to TRBD2. Sequencing was performed on PBMCs, taken on the day of the yellow fever booster vaccination. The CDR3 nucleotides read TGTGCCAGCAGAGTGTCGGGACTAGCGGGGGGGCGAGAGACCCAGTACTTC. Its translation: CASRVSGLAGGRETQYF.